Listed here is a single T cell receptor beta chain. As processed by the authors: Researchers report that nucleated cell counts were estimated from reference gene primer amplification. Clones were read by immunoSEQ multiplex PCR, and TCRdb kept only the in-frame ones, dropping some. V, J and clone size reflect that table, while D and trimming were determined from the DNA. The sample carries about 390,000 clones, around nine tenths recorded once. The age range of participants was 18 to 89 years, with residence in fewer than 25 US areas. The recovered donors of Cohort 3 showed two negative PCRs, clearance, or symptom resolution. The data are from a study of blood T cell repertoires in COVID-19. Study-wide context: Italy, Spain and the United States were the sources of the convalescent and acute COVID-19 samples.

The clonotype originates from a woman aged 45-60 years who had recovered from COVID-19. The sequencing input was PBMCs or T cells enriched from blood (not recorded which).

CDR3 bases: TGTGCCAGCAGCTTGATAGGGGCGGACAACTATGGCTACACCTTC. Translated: CASSLIGADNYGYTF. The chain carries TRBV7-2 and TRBJ1-2, with D maybe TRBD1 (5 bases). The CDR3 extends over 15 amino acids. V lost 3 bases and J 2 bases, leaving 13 bases between the germline ends. The germline V gene has CDR1 SGHTA and CDR2 FQGNSA.